Listed below are T cell receptor beta chains from one sample, sequenced in a study of human thymus T cells. Profiling relied on immunoSEQ multiplex PCR, and the TCRdb table lists in-frame clones only, not all of them. The data contain 46,000 or so clones, about 95% of them singletons. Sample: blood. These receptors came from a girl in the first two years of life with a congenital heart defect but otherwise immunologically healthy. Each CDR3 is given with its conserved first and last residue. Not all rows give a size; the values are once, few, many and, for expanded clones, a class.

TRBV5-4,few,CASSRRGDSYTF
TRBV4-1,NA,CASSQDPQRTQPQHF
TRBV6-1,NA,CASSVKMGLDYEQYF
TRBV7-9,NA,CASSGSSYNEQFF
TRBV7-2,NA,CASSSTDTQYF
TRBV11-3,NA,CASSPRTSGTPDTQYF
TRBV13,NA,CASSLGDEQFF
TRBV18,once,CASSGQGQGEQFF
TRBV7-9,NA,CAGDRGLHEQYF
TRBV6-1,NA,CASSEGGGGYEQYF
TRBV28,NA,CASSPPVLAPSYGYTF
TRBV19,NA,CATSGQALSGANVLTF
TRBV11-2,NA,CASSLGLGGGTDTQYF
TRBV2,NA,CASAGTSPYEQYF
TRBV19,NA,CASSPGPSYNEQFF
TRBV5-1,NA,CASSLELAGGPGELFF
TRBV12-5,NA,CASVPLAGSTDTQYF
TRBV18,NA,CASSPGAGAAYEQYF
TRBV6-5,NA,CASSKTSGSYEQYF
TRBV28,NA,CASMSSTGELFF
TRBV6-4,NA,CASSDSGRNQPQHF
TRBV6-1,NA,CATLEGRAHEQYF
TRBV7-6,NA,CASSSPGQGEDTQYF
TRBV28,NA,CASSLAGQVEYEQFF